This T cell receptor (beta chain) was captured in a study of radiotherapy plus CTLA-4 blockade in lung cancer. Sequencing was performed with immunoSEQ multiplex PCR; in TCRdb, only in-frame clones are kept and a portion is missing. Seen here are 23,000 or so clones, about 73% observed once, and the top ten hold approximately 3.8%. The germline V gene encodes CDR1 SEHNR and CDR2 FQNEAQ (reference sequence). The V gene end was trimmed by 2 bases and the J gene end by 7 bases; junction bases not matched to a gene: 12. The CDR3 has 17 residues. This clone was counted only a few times. Sequencing used peripheral blood, obtained from a patient treated with radiotherapy plus ipilimumab. The rearrangement links TRBV7-9 to TRBJ2-7, with TRBD1 matching over 12 bases. The sequence was obtained from a human donor with non-small cell lung cancer who had stable disease on radiotherapy plus ipilimumab. CDR3 sequence (DNA): TGTGCCAGCAGCTTAACTACCTCGGGACAGGGGGCGAGGGAGCAGTACTTC. Protein sequence: CASSLTTSGQGAREQYF.